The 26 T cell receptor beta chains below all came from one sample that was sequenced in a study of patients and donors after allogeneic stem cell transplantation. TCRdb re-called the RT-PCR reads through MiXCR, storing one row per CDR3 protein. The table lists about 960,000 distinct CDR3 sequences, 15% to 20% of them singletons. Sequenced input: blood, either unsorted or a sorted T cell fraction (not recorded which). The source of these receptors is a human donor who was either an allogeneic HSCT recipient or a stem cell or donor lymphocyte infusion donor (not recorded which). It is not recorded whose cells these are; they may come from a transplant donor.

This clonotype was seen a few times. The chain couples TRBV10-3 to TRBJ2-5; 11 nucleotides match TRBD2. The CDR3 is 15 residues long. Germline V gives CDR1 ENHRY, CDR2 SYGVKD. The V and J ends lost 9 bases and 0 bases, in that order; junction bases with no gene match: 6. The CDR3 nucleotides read TGTGCCATAGCCGGGACTAGCGGTTACCAAGAGACCCAGTACTTC. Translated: CAIAGTSGYQETQYF.

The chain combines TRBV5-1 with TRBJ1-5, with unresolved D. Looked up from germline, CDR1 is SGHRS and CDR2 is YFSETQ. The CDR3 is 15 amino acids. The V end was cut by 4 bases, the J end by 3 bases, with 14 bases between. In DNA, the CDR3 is TGCGCCAGCAGCCCCGAAGGGCAACACAATCAGCCCCAGCATTTT. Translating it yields CASSPEGQHNQPQHF.

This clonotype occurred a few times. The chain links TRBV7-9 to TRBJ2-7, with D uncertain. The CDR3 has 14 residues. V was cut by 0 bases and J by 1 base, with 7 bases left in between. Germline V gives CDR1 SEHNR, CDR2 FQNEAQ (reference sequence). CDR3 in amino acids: CASSLAYRSYEQYF. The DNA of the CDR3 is TGTGCCAGCAGCTTAGCTTACAGATCCTACGAGCAGTACTTC.

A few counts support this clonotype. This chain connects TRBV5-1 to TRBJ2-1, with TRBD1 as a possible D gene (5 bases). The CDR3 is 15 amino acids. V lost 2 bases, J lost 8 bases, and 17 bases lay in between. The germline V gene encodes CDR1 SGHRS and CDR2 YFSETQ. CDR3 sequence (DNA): TGCGCCAGCAGCTTCCTATCGCAGGGTTGGGATGAGCAGTTCTTC. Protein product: CASSFLSQGWDEQFF.

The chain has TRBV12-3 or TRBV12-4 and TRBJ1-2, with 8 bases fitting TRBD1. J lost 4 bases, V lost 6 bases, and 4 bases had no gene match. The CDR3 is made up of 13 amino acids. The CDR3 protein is CASRGDRIYGYTF. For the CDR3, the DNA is TGTGCCAGCAGGGGGGACAGGATCTATGGCTACACCTTC.

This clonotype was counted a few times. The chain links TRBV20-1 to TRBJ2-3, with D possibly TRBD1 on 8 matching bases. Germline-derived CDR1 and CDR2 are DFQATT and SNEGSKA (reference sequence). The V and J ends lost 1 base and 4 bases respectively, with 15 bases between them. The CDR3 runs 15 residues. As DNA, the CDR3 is TGCAGTGCTAGAGGGGGGGGACAGGTTGCAGATACGCAGTATTTT. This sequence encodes CSARGGGQVADTQYF.

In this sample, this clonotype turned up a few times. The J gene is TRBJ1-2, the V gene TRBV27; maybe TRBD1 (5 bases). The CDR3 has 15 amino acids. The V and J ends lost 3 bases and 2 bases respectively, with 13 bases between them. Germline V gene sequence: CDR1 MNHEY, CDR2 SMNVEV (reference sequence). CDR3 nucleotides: TGTGCCAGCAGTTTCACTCCGGGGGGGAACTATGGCTACACCTTC. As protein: CASSFTPGGNYGYTF.

CDR3 bases: TGTGCCAGCAGCTTTATGGGGGGGGAGGAGCAGTACTTC. It yields the protein CASSFMGGEEQYF. The chain combines TRBV7-3 with TRBJ2-7; 7 bases match TRBD2. CDR3 length: 13 residues. Trimming took 3 bases from V and 7 from J; bases not matched to a gene: 6. Germline CDR1 is SGHTA and CDR2 is FQGTGA.

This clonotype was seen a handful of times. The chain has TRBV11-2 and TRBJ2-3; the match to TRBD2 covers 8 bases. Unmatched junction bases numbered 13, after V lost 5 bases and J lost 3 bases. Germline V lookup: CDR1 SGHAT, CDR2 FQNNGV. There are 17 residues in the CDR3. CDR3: CASSSPQGLAGTDTQYF. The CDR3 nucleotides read TGTGCCAGCAGCAGCCCACAAGGGCTAGCGGGTACAGATACGCAGTATTTT.

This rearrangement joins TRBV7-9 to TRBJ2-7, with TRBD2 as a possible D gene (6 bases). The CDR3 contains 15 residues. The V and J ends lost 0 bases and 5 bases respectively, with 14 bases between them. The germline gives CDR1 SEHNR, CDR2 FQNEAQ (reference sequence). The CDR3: CASSLASGSGNEQYF. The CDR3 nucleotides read TGTGCCAGCAGCTTAGCGTCCGGGAGTGGGAACGAGCAGTACTTC.

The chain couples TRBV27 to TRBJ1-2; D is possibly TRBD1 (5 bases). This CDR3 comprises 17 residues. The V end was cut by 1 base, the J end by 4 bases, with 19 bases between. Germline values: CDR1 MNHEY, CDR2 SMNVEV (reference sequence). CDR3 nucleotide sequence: TGTGCCAGCAGTTTATGGGAACCGGACGGGGGGTCCTATGGCTACACCTTC. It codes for CASSLWEPDGGSYGYTF.

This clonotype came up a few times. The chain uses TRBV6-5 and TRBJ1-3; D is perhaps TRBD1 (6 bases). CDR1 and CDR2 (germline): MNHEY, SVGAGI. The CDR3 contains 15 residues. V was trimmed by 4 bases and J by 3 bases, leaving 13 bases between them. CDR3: CASSSQGGYGNTIYF. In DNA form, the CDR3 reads TGTGCCAGCAGTTCACAGGGAGGCTATGGAAACACCATATATTTT.

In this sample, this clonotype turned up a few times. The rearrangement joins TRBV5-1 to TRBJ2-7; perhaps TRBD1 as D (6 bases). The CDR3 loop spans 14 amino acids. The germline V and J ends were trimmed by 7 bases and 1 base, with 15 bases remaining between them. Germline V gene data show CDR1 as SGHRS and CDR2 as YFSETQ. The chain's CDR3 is CASGQGTFSYEQYF. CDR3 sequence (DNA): TGCGCCAGCGGACAAGGGACATTTTCCTACGAGCAGTACTTC.

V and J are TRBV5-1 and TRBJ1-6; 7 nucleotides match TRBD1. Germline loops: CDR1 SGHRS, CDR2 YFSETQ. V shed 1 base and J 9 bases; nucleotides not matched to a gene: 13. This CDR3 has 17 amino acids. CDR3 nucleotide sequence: TGCGCCAGCAGCTTGAGCAACCGCGGGCAGGGGGGTTCACCCCTCCACTTT. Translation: CASSLSNRGQGGSPLHF.

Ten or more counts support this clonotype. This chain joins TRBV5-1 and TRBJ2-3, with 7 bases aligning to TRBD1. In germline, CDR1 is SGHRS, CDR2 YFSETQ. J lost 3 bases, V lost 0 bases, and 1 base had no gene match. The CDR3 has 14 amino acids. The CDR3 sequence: CASSLEQGTDTQYF. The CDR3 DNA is TGCGCCAGCAGCTTGGAACAGGGGACAGATACGCAGTATTTT.

The CDR3 spells CASKTGAEPQHF. The DNA of the CDR3 is TGTGCCAGTAAAACAGGGGCAGAGCCCCAGCATTTT. This sequence joins TRBV7-9 and TRBJ1-5, with 7 nucleotides matching TRBD1. The germline V gene encodes CDR1 SEHNR and CDR2 FQNEAQ (reference sequence). The junction had 7 bases not matched to a gene; V was cut back by 9 bases and J by 8 bases. CDR3 size: 12 residues.

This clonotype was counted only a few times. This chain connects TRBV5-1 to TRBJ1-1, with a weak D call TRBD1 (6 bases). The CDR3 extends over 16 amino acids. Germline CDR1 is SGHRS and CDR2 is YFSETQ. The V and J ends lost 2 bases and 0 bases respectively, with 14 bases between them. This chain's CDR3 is CASSFGGWGMNTEAFF. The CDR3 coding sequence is TGCGCCAGCAGCTTTGGGGGCTGGGGAATGAACACTGAAGCTTTCTTT.

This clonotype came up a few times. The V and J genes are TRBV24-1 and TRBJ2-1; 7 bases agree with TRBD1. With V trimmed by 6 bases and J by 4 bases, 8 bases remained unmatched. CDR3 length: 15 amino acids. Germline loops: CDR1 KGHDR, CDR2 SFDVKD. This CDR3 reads CATSKGANAYNEQFF. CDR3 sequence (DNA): TGTGCCACCAGTAAGGGGGCAAACGCATACAATGAGCAGTTCTTC.

This chain's CDR3 is CASSLAHVGGSDTQYF. The CDR3 coding sequence is TGTGCCAGCAGCTTAGCGCATGTTGGGGGCTCAGATACGCAGTATTTT. This chain links TRBV7-6 with TRBJ2-3; tentatively, D is TRBD1 (6 bases). Between the trimmed V and J ends, which lost 0 bases and 4 bases, there was a span of 14 bases. There are 16 residues in the CDR3. The V gene's germline CDR1 is SGHVS and CDR2 FNYEAQ. Filled out from reference TRBV7-6 and TRBJ2-3, the complete variable domain reads GAGVSQSPRYKVTKRGQDVALRCDPISGHVSLYWYRQALGQGPEFLTYFNYEAQQDKSGLPNDRFSAERPEGSISTLTIQRTEQRDSAMYRCASSLAHVGGSDTQYFGPGTRLTVL.

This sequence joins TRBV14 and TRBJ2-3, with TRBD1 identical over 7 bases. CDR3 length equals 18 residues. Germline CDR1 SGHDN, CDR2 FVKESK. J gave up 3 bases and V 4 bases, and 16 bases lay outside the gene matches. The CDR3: CASSPRTPGQRSTDTQYF. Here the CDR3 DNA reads TGTGCCAGCAGCCCACGGACACCGGGACAGAGGAGTACAGATACGCAGTATTTT.

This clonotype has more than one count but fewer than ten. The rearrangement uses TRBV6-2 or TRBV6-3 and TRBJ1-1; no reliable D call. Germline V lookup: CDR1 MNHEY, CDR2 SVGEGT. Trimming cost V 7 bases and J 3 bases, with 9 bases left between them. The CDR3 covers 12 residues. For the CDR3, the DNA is TGTGCCAGCAATCAGCCCTACACTGAAGCTTTCTTT. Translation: CASNQPYTEAFF.

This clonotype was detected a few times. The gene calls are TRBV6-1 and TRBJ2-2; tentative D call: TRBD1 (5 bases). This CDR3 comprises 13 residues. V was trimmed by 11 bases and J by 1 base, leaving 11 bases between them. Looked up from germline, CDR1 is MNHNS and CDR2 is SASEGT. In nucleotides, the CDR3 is TGTGCCTCTCAGGACAAGAACACCGGGGAGCTGTTTTTT. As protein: CASQDKNTGELFF.

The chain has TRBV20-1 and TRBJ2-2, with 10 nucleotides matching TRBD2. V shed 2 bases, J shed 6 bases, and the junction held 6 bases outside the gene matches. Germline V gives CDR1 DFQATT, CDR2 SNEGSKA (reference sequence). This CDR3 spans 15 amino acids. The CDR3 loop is CSARLAGDLAGELFF. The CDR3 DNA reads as TGCAGTGCTAGACTAGCGGGAGATTTGGCCGGGGAGCTGTTTTTT.

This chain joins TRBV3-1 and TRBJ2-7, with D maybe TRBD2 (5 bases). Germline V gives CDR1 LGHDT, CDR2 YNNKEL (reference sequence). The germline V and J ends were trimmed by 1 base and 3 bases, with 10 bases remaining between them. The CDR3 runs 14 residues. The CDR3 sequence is CASSQGPGGYEQYF. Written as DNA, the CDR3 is TGTGCCAGCAGCCAAGGACCTGGAGGCTACGAGCAGTACTTC.

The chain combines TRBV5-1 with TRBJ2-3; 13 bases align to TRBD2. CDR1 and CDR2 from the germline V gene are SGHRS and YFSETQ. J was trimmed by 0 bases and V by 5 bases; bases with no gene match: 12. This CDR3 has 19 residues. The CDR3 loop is CASRRTSGGVLASTDTQYF. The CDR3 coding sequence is TGCGCCAGCAGACGGACTAGCGGGGGTGTACTCGCTAGCACAGATACGCAGTATTTT.

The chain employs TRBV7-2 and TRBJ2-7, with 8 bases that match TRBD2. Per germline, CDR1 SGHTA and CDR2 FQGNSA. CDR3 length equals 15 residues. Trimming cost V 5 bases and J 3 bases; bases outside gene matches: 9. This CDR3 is CASSPFGGGSYEQYF. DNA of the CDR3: TGTGCCAGCAGCCCCTTCGGGGGGGGGAGCTACGAGCAGTACTTC.